These 26 T cell receptor beta chains were sequenced from one sample in a study of CD8 T cell repertoires and HIV-1 epitope variants. Some clones are missing from TCRdb's copy, which holds only in-frame ones; the method was immunoSEQ multiplex PCR. Among under 100,000 clones, around 75% were seen once, and the ten largest hold approximately 24%. Sequenced input: uncultured baseline CD8+ T cells from peripheral blood mononuclear cells (PBMCs). Receptors were obtained from a male donor with HIV.

The chain is built from TRBV5-1 and TRBJ2-1; D is perhaps TRBD1 or TRBD2 (6 bases each). The CDR3 consists of 15 residues. The germline V gene encodes CDR1 SGHRS and CDR2 YFSETQ. Trimming cost V 0 bases and J 5 bases, with 12 bases left between them. CDR3 DNA: TGCGCCAGCAGCTTGGGACTAGGGGGTCACAATGAGCAGTTCTTC. Protein: CASSLGLGGHNEQFF.

The chain is built from TRBV4-2 and TRBJ1-2, with D unclear. V was clipped by 0 bases and J by 4 bases, with 9 bases between them. The CDR3 is 14 residues long. Germline V lookup: CDR1 LGHNA, CDR2 YNFKEQ. The CDR3: CASSQDEGFYGYTF. DNA for the CDR3: TGTGCCAGCAGCCAAGATGAGGGCTTCTATGGCTACACCTTC.

This clone was observed a handful of times. This chain links TRBV7-9 with TRBJ1-6; D might be TRBD1 (5 bases). CDR3 length: 12 amino acids. V gave up 0 bases and J gave up 14 bases, with 8 bases separating them. CDR1 is SEHNR and CDR2 is FQNEAQ in the germline V gene (reference sequence). CDR3 in DNA: TGTGCCAGCAGCTTAGCCCAGGGCTCCCTCCACTTT. Protein sequence: CASSLAQGSLHF.

This chain joins TRBV13 and TRBJ2-1, with D hard to call. Trimming cost V 4 bases and J 3 bases, with 7 bases left between them. The CDR3 loop spans 13 amino acids. Germline-derived CDR1 and CDR2 are PRHDT and FYEKMQ (reference sequence). CDR3 nucleotides: TGTGCCAGCAGCTCCCACCTCTACAATGAGCAGTTCTTC. It yields the protein CASSSHLYNEQFF.

The chain joins TRBV19 to TRBJ2-7; D ambiguous. The CDR3 length is 12 residues. Germline CDR1 is LNHDA and CDR2 is SQIVND (reference sequence). Trimming cost V 4 bases and J 5 bases, with 9 bases left between them. The CDR3: CASSNGVHEQYF. The CDR3 region has the DNA TGTGCCAGTAGTAATGGGGTGCACGAGCAGTACTTC.

This sequence joins TRBV19 and TRBJ1-5, with 10 bases fitting TRBD1. The CDR3 totals 14 residues. Germline V gives CDR1 LNHDA, CDR2 SQIVND (reference sequence). Trimming took 7 bases from V and 6 from J; bases not matched to a gene: 6. The CDR3 bases are TGTGCCAGTACGGGACAGGGGATGACTCAGCCCCAGCATTTT. Translation: CASTGQGMTQPQHF.

The V gene is TRBV4-3, the J gene TRBJ1-4; 7 positions agree with TRBD1. The V gene end was trimmed by 0 bases and the J gene end by 4 bases; junction bases not matched to a gene: 5. In germline, CDR1 is LGHNA, CDR2 YSLEER. This CDR3 contains 16 residues. The DNA of the CDR3 is TGCGCCAGCAGCCAAGATGGCAGGGGGGGTAATGAAAAACTGTTTTTT. This codes for CASSQDGRGGNEKLFF.

This clone was seen once. The chain uses TRBV7-9 and TRBJ1-4; 8 nucleotides align to TRBD1. From germline, CDR1 is SEHNR and CDR2 FQNEAQ (reference sequence). CDR3 length: 17 residues. The V segment lost 5 bases and the J segment 0 bases; nucleotides outside the gene matches: 8. Here the CDR3 reads CASSEIVTGATNEKLFF. The CDR3 bases are TGTGCCAGCAGCGAGATCGTGACAGGGGCAACTAATGAAAAACTGTTTTTT.

The chain carries TRBV9 and TRBJ2-6, with a tentative D call TRBD1 (6 bases). V was shortened by 7 bases and J by 2 bases, with 13 bases between the two germline ends. Germline CDR1 SGDLS, CDR2 YYNGEE. The CDR3 consists of 15 residues. CDR3: CASSRRQAGANVLTF. In DNA form, the CDR3 reads TGTGCCAGCTCCCGAAGACAGGCTGGGGCCAACGTCCTGACTTTC.

The chain carries TRBV29-1 and TRBJ2-7; tentative D call: TRBD2 (6 bases). CDR1 and CDR2 (germline): SQVTM, ANQGSEA. The CDR3 is made up of 11 amino acids. V was clipped by 6 bases and J by 3 bases, with 9 bases between them. The CDR3 sequence: CSVGTDYEQYF. The DNA for the CDR3 is TGCAGCGTCGGGACTGACTACGAGCAGTACTTC.

The chain combines TRBV6-5 with TRBJ1-6; TRBD1 agrees at 9 bases. V lost 6 bases to trimming and J lost 10 bases; unmatched junction nucleotides: 7. The V gene's germline CDR1 is MNHEY and CDR2 SVGAGI. This CDR3 contains 14 residues. The CDR3 nucleotides read TGTGCCAGCAGCCGGACAGGGGAGGGCTCACCCCTCCACTTT. Its protein is CASSRTGEGSPLHF.

The CDR3 DNA reads TGCGCCAGCAGCATAGGACAGGCCTCAGTAAAAAACATTCAGTACTTC. Its translation: CASSIGQASVKNIQYF. The chain links TRBV5-1 to TRBJ2-4; 7 bases map to TRBD1. With 4 bases clipped from V and 4 bases from J, the junction kept 11 bases outside the gene matches. This CDR3 has 16 residues. Germline V gene lookup returns CDR1 SGHRS and CDR2 YFSETQ.

This clone was counted only a few times. The chain combines TRBV5-8 with TRBJ1-6; 8 bases map to TRBD1. Trimming cost V 5 bases and J 7 bases; bases outside gene matches: 5. CDR1 is SGHTS and CDR2 is YDEGEE in the germline V gene. This CDR3 is built from 14 residues. Here the CDR3 DNA reads TGTGCCAGCAGGACCAGGACAGGGAATTCACCCCTCCACTTT. It specifies CASRTRTGNSPLHF.

The chain is built from TRBV5-1 and TRBJ2-3; D is unclear. The germline V and J ends were trimmed by 0 bases and 3 bases, with 14 bases remaining between them. The CDR3 contains 16 residues. Germline-derived CDR1 and CDR2 are SGHRS and YFSETQ. The CDR3 protein is CASSLDGISFTDTQYF. In nucleotides, the CDR3 is TGCGCCAGCAGCTTGGATGGGATATCGTTTACAGATACGCAGTATTTT.

This clone was detected ten times or more. The chain links TRBV6-5 to TRBJ2-1; D call uncertain. The germline gives CDR1 MNHEY, CDR2 SVGAGI. The CDR3 spans 15 residues. V shed 2 bases and J shed 6 bases, with 14 bases lying between them. CDR3 protein: CASSYARSSLNEQFF. Written as DNA, the CDR3 is TGTGCCAGCAGTTACGCTAGGTCCTCTCTCAATGAGCAGTTCTTC.

V gene TRBV19 combines with J gene TRBJ2-7; D is undetermined. Per the germline V gene, CDR1 is LNHDA and CDR2 is SQIVND (reference sequence). The CDR3 consists of 17 residues. Trimming took off 3 bases at V and 0 bases at J, with 18 bases between the two ends. CDR3 protein: CASSISASTAFSYEQYF. CDR3 DNA: TGTGCCAGTAGTATTTCAGCCAGTACGGCTTTCTCCTACGAGCAGTACTTC.

This clone was counted a few times. The chain employs TRBV30 and TRBJ2-1; 7 positions agree with TRBD1. Trimming cost V 2 bases and J 9 bases; bases outside gene matches: 10. Germline values: CDR1 GTSNPN, CDR2 SVGIG (reference sequence). The CDR3 runs 14 residues. The CDR3 nucleotides read TGTGCCTGGAGTTTGCAGGGGGATGGTAGTGAGCAGTTCTTC. Amino acid sequence: CAWSLQGDGSEQFF. Looking up the rest from reference TRBV30 and TRBJ2-1 gives the full variable domain: SQTIHQWPATLVQPVGSPLSLECTVEGTSNPNLYWYRQAAGRGLQLLFYSVGIGQISSEVPQNLSASRPQDRQFILSSKKLLLSDSGFYLCAWSLQGDGSEQFFGPGTRLTVL.

The chain combines TRBV5-1 with TRBJ1-5, with a weak D call TRBD1 (5 bases). This CDR3 region has 13 residues. Germline lookup yields CDR1 SGHRS and CDR2 YFSETQ. V was cut by 0 bases and J by 6 bases, with 7 bases left in between. The CDR3 coding sequence is TGCGCCAGCAGCTTGGTTGGGGGTCAGCCCCAGCATTTT. Encoded protein: CASSLVGGQPQHF.

CDR3 nucleotides: TGTGCCAGCAGAAACCCGGGACAGCGAAACTATGGCTACACCTTC. Amino acids: CASRNPGQRNYGYTF. V is TRBV6-6 and J is TRBJ1-2; 7 positions agree with TRBD1. This CDR3 region has 15 residues. Unmatched junction bases numbered 9, after V lost 6 bases and J lost 2 bases. The germline V gene encodes CDR1 MNHNY and CDR2 SVGAGI (reference sequence).

The chain links TRBV4-1 to TRBJ2-3, with TRBD1 matching 8 bases. The V gene's germline CDR1 is MGHRA and CDR2 YSYEKL. The ends lost 1 base at V and 5 bases at J; junction bases unmatched: 5. This CDR3 has 15 residues. Here the CDR3 reads CASSQAGGSQDTQYF. CDR3 sequence (DNA): TGCGCCAGCAGCCAAGCAGGGGGCAGTCAAGATACGCAGTATTTT.

The genes are TRBV2 and TRBJ1-2; D is unresolved. CDR3 length: 11 amino acids. Germline V lookup: CDR1 SNHLY, CDR2 FYNNEI. Trimming took 5 bases from V and 4 from J, leaving 5 bases between them. CDR3 region: CASSTGYGYTF. The CDR3 bases are TGTGCCAGCAGTACCGGCTATGGCTACACCTTC.

The count of this clone is one. The chain links TRBV5-4 to TRBJ2-7, with a possible D match to TRBD2 (5 bases). Germline V lookup: CDR1 SGHNT, CDR2 YYREEE (reference sequence). The CDR3 covers 15 residues. Trimming took 0 bases from V and 2 from J, leaving 12 bases between them. The CDR3 loop reads CASSLAPEVTYEQYF. DNA of the CDR3: TGTGCCAGCAGCTTGGCCCCGGAGGTCACCTACGAGCAGTACTTC.

By frequency in the sample, this clone is medium-sized. The chain is built from TRBV30 and TRBJ1-5; TRBD1 aligns across 7 bases. CDR3 length: 15 residues. Germline CDR1 and CDR2: GTSNPN and SVGIG (reference sequence). J was trimmed by 7 bases and V by 2 bases; bases with no gene match: 11. CDR3 sequence reads: CAWSSGTAQGQPQHF. The CDR3 DNA sequence: TGTGCCTGGAGTTCTGGGACAGCCCAGGGGCAGCCCCAGCATTTT.

This chain links TRBV4-1 with TRBJ1-1; D gene uncertain. CDR1 is MGHRA and CDR2 is YSYEKL in the germline V gene. V lost 5 bases and J 5 bases, leaving 18 bases between the germline ends. CDR3 size: 15 residues. The CDR3 region has the DNA TGCGCCAGCAGCGCCGGAGATGGGTCTGAAACTGAAGCTTTCTTT. Translation: CASSAGDGSETEAFF.

This clone was seen a few times. The chain employs TRBV11-3 and TRBJ2-2, with D possibly matching TRBD2 (6 bases). V lost 4 bases, J lost 0 bases, and 12 bases lay in between. Germline-derived CDR1 and CDR2 are SGHNT and YENEEA. The CDR3 covers 16 residues. DNA for the CDR3: TGTGCCAGCAGCTCGGGACTCCTGGCGAACACCGGGGAGCTGTTTTTT. As protein: CASSSGLLANTGELFF.

The chain has TRBV27 and TRBJ1-2; 8 bases map to TRBD1. This CDR3 has 13 residues. Germline loops: CDR1 MNHEY, CDR2 SMNVEV (reference sequence). With V trimmed by 2 bases and J by 8 bases, 4 bases remained unmatched. The CDR3 protein is CASSLRQGRGYTF. For the CDR3, the DNA is TGTGCCAGCAGTTTACGACAGGGGCGCGGCTACACCTTC.